This T cell receptor (beta chain) was sequenced during a study of Tregs in tolerant kidney transplant recipients. About the study: Recipients received nonmyeloablative bone marrow transplants from related graft donors, with transient mixed chimerism. Study-level findings and limits: Tolerant patients' donor-specific Tregs expanded beyond overall Tregs, suggesting antigen-driven growth.

TCRdb's table, derived via immunoSEQ multiplex PCR, lists solely in-frame clones and lacks some. The sample carries tens of thousands of clones, under 95% recorded once. Of note for this clone: Its antigen is undetermined.

The sequenced sample was CD4+ T cells from blood, obtained before the transplant. The TCR was taken from a human donor who received a combined kidney and bone marrow transplant.

CDR3 in amino acids: CASSQDPRDRGVYGYTF. The CDR3 DNA follows: TGCGCCAGCAGCCAAGACCCCCGGGACAGGGGTGTCTATGGCTACACCTTC. V and J are TRBV4-1 and TRBJ1-2; 10 nucleotides match TRBD1. The V and J ends lost 0 bases and 4 bases, in that order; junction bases with no gene match: 8. This CDR3 has 17 residues. Per the germline V gene, CDR1 is MGHRA and CDR2 is YSYEKL.